One sample yielded the 9 T cell receptor beta chains listed below, sequenced in a study of cytomegalovirus exposure and HLA in healthy donors. Sequenced by immunoSEQ multiplex PCR; TCRdb stores in-frame clones only, minus some. The table lists roughly 190,000 clones, roughly 83% of them singletons. The specimen was PBMCs. Receptors were obtained from a woman aged 18-35 years in good health and CMV-seronegative.

The CDR3 region is CASSPTSGGANTGELFF. In DNA, the CDR3 is TGCGCCAGCAGCCCGACTAGCGGGGGGGCGAACACCGGGGAGCTGTTTTTT. V is TRBV5-1 and J is TRBJ2-2, with 14 bases aligning to TRBD2. Unmatched junction bases numbered 2, after V lost 4 bases and J lost 0 bases. Looked up from germline, CDR1 is SGHRS and CDR2 is YFSETQ. The CDR3 is 17 amino acids.

The chain joins TRBV12-5 to TRBJ2-2, with 8 bases fitting TRBD1. The CDR3 is 15 residues long. J gave up 1 base and V 5 bases, and 3 bases lay outside the gene matches. CDR1 LGHNT and CDR2 FRNRAP come from the germline V gene. The CDR3: CASGQGTGNTGELFF. The CDR3 DNA reads as TGTGCTAGTGGTCAGGGGACAGGGAACACCGGGGAGCTGTTTTTT.

This clone was found once. The rearrangement uses TRBV5-1 and TRBJ2-6, with D possibly being TRBD1 (6 bases). Deletions cut 4 bases from V and 0 bases from J, with 11 bases between. This CDR3 spans 16 amino acids. Germline V gene lookup returns CDR1 SGHRS and CDR2 YFSETQ. CDR3 nucleotide sequence: TGCGCCAGCAGCCCGGGACAACTCTCTGGGGCCAACGTCCTGACTTTC. Translated, it gives CASSPGQLSGANVLTF.

The table lists this clone with a count of one. The CDR3 bases are TGTGCCAGCAGTTTAACTAGCGGATACGAGCAGTACTTC. Its protein is CASSLTSGYEQYF. The V call is TRBV27, the J call TRBJ2-7, with 8 bases fitting TRBD2. The CDR3 spans 13 residues. From germline, CDR1 is MNHEY and CDR2 SMNVEV (reference sequence). Unmatched junction bases numbered 1, after V lost 2 bases and J lost 4 bases.

This chain connects TRBV15 to TRBJ2-1, with TRBD2 matching 15 bases. This CDR3 has 17 amino acids. Germline trimming cut 7 bases from V and 8 bases from J; bases unmatched to any gene: 12. The germline CDR1 and CDR2 sequences are LNHNV and YYDKDF (reference sequence). The CDR3 DNA reads as TGTGCCACCAAGCTCAGGCAGGGACTAGCGGGAGGACATGAGCAGTTCTTC. Translating gives CATKLRQGLAGGHEQFF.

About this clone itself: Since a much larger clone is just one base distant, this may be a read error. The chain combines TRBV6-1 with TRBJ2-1; 12 bases are shared with TRBD1. Germline V gene sequence: CDR1 MNHNS, CDR2 SASEGT. This CDR3 is 14 amino acids long. V shed 4 bases and J 8 bases; nucleotides not matched to a gene: 3. For the CDR3, the DNA is TGTGCCAGCAGTGCCGGGACAGGGGGCGATGAGCAGTTCTTC. Translated, it gives CASSAGTGGDEQFF.

J is TRBJ2-7 and V is TRBV27; a weak D match, TRBD1 (5 bases). The germline V gene encodes CDR1 MNHEY and CDR2 SMNVEV (reference sequence). The ends were cut back, 4 bases at V and 3 bases at J, with 10 bases in the middle. This CDR3 is built from 13 residues. Here the CDR3 DNA reads TGTGCCAGCAGTTCTCGTGACAGCTACGAGCAGTACTTC. It encodes CASSSRDSYEQYF.

The genes are TRBV27 and TRBJ1-1; 7 bases fit TRBD1. V lost 8 bases, J lost 2 bases, and 5 bases stayed unmatched. Per the germline V gene, CDR1 is MNHEY and CDR2 is SMNVEV (reference sequence). This CDR3 is 13 amino acids long. The CDR3, as DNA: TGTGCCAGCCAATGGGACAGTAACACTGAAGCTTTCTTT. Amino acid sequence: CASQWDSNTEAFF.

The V call is TRBV30, the J call TRBJ1-2; tentatively, D is TRBD1 (5 bases). This CDR3 contains 12 residues. Germline V gene data show CDR1 as GTSNPN and CDR2 as SVGIG (reference sequence). V was cut by 5 bases and J by 5 bases, with 12 bases left in between. This CDR3 reads CAWRQLGYGYTF. CDR3 sequence (DNA): TGTGCCTGGCGACAGTTGGGTTATGGCTACACCTTC.